Listed below are T cell receptor beta chains from one sample, sequenced in a study of PD-L1 blockade in urothelial cancer. Sequencing was performed with immunoSEQ multiplex PCR; in TCRdb, only in-frame clones are kept and a portion is missing. The data hold about 36,000 clones, with over 65% observed a single time. The material was PBMCs, obtained around atezolizumab (anti-PD-L1) treatment. The receptor source for this set is a man aged 35 to 55 with urothelial cancer. Each CDR3 is given with its conserved first and last residue. Fields, in order: V gene, D gene, clone size, J gene, CDR3 DNA, CDR3 protein. D genes are given only for firm matches. Clone size is shown for a subset of rows, as once, few, many or a class of expanded clone.

TRBV27	NA	once	TRBJ2-5	TGTGCCAGCAGGAGGGAGAAGACCCAGTACTTC	CASRREKTQYF
TRBV30	NA	few	TRBJ1-1	TGTGCCTGGTCACAGGGAACAGCTTTCTTT	CAWSQGTAFF
TRBV19	TRBD2	once	TRBJ2-1	TGTGCCAGTAGTATCCGTTCAGGGGCGGGAGGGCAGAATGAGCAGTTCTTC	CASSIRSGAGGQNEQFF
TRBV7-2	TRBD2	NA	TRBJ2-4	TGTGCCAGCAGTCGAACTAGCGGGAGGGGGAACATTCAGTACTTC	CASSRTSGRGNIQYF
TRBV5-1	NA	NA	TRBJ2-7	TGCGCCAGCACCCTTGGTGGCGGAGCGGCTTCCTACGAGCAGTACTTC	CASTLGGGAASYEQYF
TRBV6-1	NA	NA	TRBJ1-2	TGTGCCAGCAATATGGGCGGACTTAACTATGGCTACACCTTC	CASNMGGLNYGYTF
TRBV28	NA	NA	TRBJ1-2	TGTGCCAGCGGGGGGATAGCCGGCTACACCTTC	CASGGIAGYTF
TRBV5-6	TRBD1	NA	TRBJ1-2	TGTGCCAGCAGCTTGATCTCGACAGGGAACGGCTACACCTTC	CASSLISTGNGYTF
TRBV5-1	NA	NA	TRBJ2-2	TGCGCCAGCAGCGAAGCCCAAGTTACCGGGGAGCTGTTTTTT	CASSEAQVTGELFF
TRBV28	NA	NA	TRBJ2-7	TGTGCCAGCAGTAGGGGCGGCCTACACGAGCAGTACTTC	CASSRGGLHEQYF
TRBV5-1	TRBD1	NA	TRBJ1-1	TGCGCCAGCACTGAATCGGGACAGGGTGTGGGCACTGAAGCTTTCTTT	CASTESGQGVGTEAFF
TRBV4-3	TRBD1	NA	TRBJ1-2	TGCGCCAGCAGCCCGGGGCAGGGGGCTGTCTGGGGCTACACCTTC	CASSPGQGAVWGYTF
TRBV30	NA	NA	TRBJ1-2	TGTGCCTGGGTCCGCGGAGACAACTATGGCTACACCTTC	CAWVRGDNYGYTF
TRBV29-1	NA	NA	TRBJ1-1	TGCAGCGTTGAATTCGGTTCCACTGAAGCTTTCTTT	CSVEFGSTEAFF
TRBV27	NA	NA	TRBJ2-2	TGTGCCAGCAGTTTATCGATGGCATACACCGGGGAGCTGTTTTTT	CASSLSMAYTGELFF
TRBV11-2	NA	NA	TRBJ2-5	TGTGCCAGCAACCCCCCCGGATCGGGGGAGACCCAGTACTTC	CASNPPGSGETQYF
TRBV7-2	NA	NA	TRBJ1-1	TGTGCCAGCAGCTTGAGGGAGGGGAACACTGAAGCTTTCTTT	CASSLREGNTEAFF
TRBV5-1	TRBD1	NA	TRBJ2-2	TGCGCCAGCAGCCCCCGGGGACAGGGAGTTACCGGGGAGCTGTTTTTT	CASSPRGQGVTGELFF
TRBV27	TRBD1	NA	TRBJ2-1	TGTGCCAGCAGACCTGGGACAGCCTACAATGAGCAGTTCTTC	CASRPGTAYNEQFF
TRBV7-7	NA	NA	TRBJ2-7	TGTGCTAGCAGCCCCCTACAGGGAACCTACGAGCAGTACTTC	CASSPLQGTYEQYF
TRBV2	NA	NA	TRBJ2-6	TGTGCCAGCAGAGGGGGGACAGCTGGGGCCAACGTCCTGACTTTC	CASRGGTAGANVLTF
TRBV14	TRBD1	NA	TRBJ1-2	TGTGCCAGCAGCATGGACAGGGGCTATGGCTACACCTTC	CASSMDRGYGYTF
TRBV7-2	TRBD2	NA	TRBJ2-5	TGTGCCAGCAGCACATATGATGGGACTAGCGGGCAGAAAGAGACCCAGTACTTC	CASSTYDGTSGQKETQYF
TRBV2	NA	NA	TRBJ1-5	TGTGCCAGCAGTGCGGACGGGGGCAATCAGCCCCAGCATTTT	CASSADGGNQPQHF
TRBV27	TRBD2	NA	TRBJ2-7	TGTGCCAGCAGTTTAGGCGGGAGGGCGGGGGAGCAGTACTTC	CASSLGGRAGEQYF
TRBV30	NA	NA	TRBJ2-3	TGTGCCTGGGGAGGGGGCGGGCCGAGCACAGATACGCAGTATTTT	CAWGGGGPSTDTQYF
TRBV4-2	NA	NA	TRBJ2-4	TGTGCCAGCAGCCGAAGCGTAGCGGAGGTAAACATTCAGTACTTC	CASSRSVAEVNIQYF
TRBV21-1	NA	NA	TRBJ2-2	TGTGCCAGCAGCAAGGAGGGCGGGGAGCTGTTTTTT	CASSKEGGELFF
TRBV7-2	TRBD2	NA	TRBJ2-7	TGTGCCAGCAGCTCAACAGATAGCGGGAGGGCCTACGAGCAGTACTTC	CASSSTDSGRAYEQYF
TRBV11-3	NA	NA	TRBJ2-1	TGTGCCAGCAGCGGACGGGGGAATGAGCAGTTCTTC	CASSGRGNEQFF
TRBV18	TRBD1	once	TRBJ2-7	TGTGCCAGCTCACGGGACAGCCGGGGCGAGCAGTACTTC	CASSRDSRGEQYF
TRBV2	NA	NA	TRBJ1-2	TGTGCCAGCAGTGAAGAGAGTAACTATGGCTACACCTTC	CASSEESNYGYTF
TRBV18	TRBD2	NA	TRBJ2-7	TGTGCCAGCTCACCAAGACGGGAGGCCCCCTCCTACGGGCAGTACTTC	CASSPRREAPSYGQYF
TRBV5-1	TRBD1	NA	TRBJ2-1	TGCGCCAGCAGCTTGGTAGGGACAGGGCGGTATTTCGGGTTCTTC	CASSLVGTGRYFGFF
TRBV4-2	NA	NA	TRBJ2-7	TGTGCCAGCAGCCAAGGGGGCATTGGCGAGCAGTACTTC	CASSQGGIGEQYF
TRBV29-1	NA	NA	TRBJ2-4	TGCAGCGTTATGGAAGGAGAAAACATTCAGTACTTC	CSVMEGENIQYF
TRBV7-7	TRBD2	NA	TRBJ2-7	TGTGCTAGCAGCTTAGTCAGGCGGGAGCTCTCCTACGAGCAGTACTTC	CASSLVRRELSYEQYF
TRBV4-3	TRBD1	NA	TRBJ1-2	TGCGCCAGCAGCCAAGATAACGACAGGGGATATGGCTACACCTTC	CASSQDNDRGYGYTF
TRBV11-1	NA	once	TRBJ1-1	TGTGCCAGCAGCTTAGAACAGGGCAGGACTGAAGCTTTCTTT	CASSLEQGRTEAFF
TRBV9	TRBD1	NA	TRBJ2-5	TGTGCCAGCAGCGAATCCGGGACAGTGTACCAAGAGACCCAGTACTTC	CASSESGTVYQETQYF
TRBV2	NA	NA	TRBJ1-5	TGTGCCAGCAGAAGCAGGGGTACCCAGCCCCAGCATTTT	CASRSRGTQPQHF
TRBV7-9	TRBD2	NA	TRBJ2-1	TGTGCCAGCGGTAGCGGGGGACCCCCTCATGAGCAGTTCTTC	CASGSGGPPHEQFF
TRBV19	NA	NA	TRBJ2-7	TGTGCCAGTAGTATAGTAAGAGGCTACGAGCAGTACTTC	CASSIVRGYEQYF
TRBV5-4	NA	NA	TRBJ2-1	TGTGCCAGCAGCTTGGGAGCGAGCTCCTACAATGAGCAGTTCTTC	CASSLGASSYNEQFF
TRBV28	TRBD1	once	TRBJ2-5	TGTGCCAGCAGATCCCAGGGGGAGAGGGTGGAGACCCAGTACTTC	CASRSQGERVETQYF
TRBV28	NA	NA	TRBJ1-5	TGTGCCAGCAGTTTTACAGGGCGACAGCCCCAGCATTTT	CASSFTGRQPQHF
TRBV27	TRBD1	NA	TRBJ2-7	TGTGCCAGCAGCCAACCCGGCGAGACAGGGTACCACGAGCAGTACTTC	CASSQPGETGYHEQYF
TRBV9	NA	NA	TRBJ2-5	TGTGCCAGCAGCACTTCGGGACTCCCCCCGCAAGAGACCCAGTACTTC	CASSTSGLPPQETQYF
TRBV5-3	TRBD1	NA	TRBJ1-5	TGTGCCAGAAGCTTGTTCCAGGGGGAATTGTATCAGCCCCAGCATTTT	CARSLFQGELYQPQHF
TRBV7-2	NA	NA	TRBJ1-2	TGTGCCAGCAGCTTAGAATTTGGGACAAGTGAGGGCTACACCTTC	CASSLEFGTSEGYTF
TRBV6-6	NA	NA	TRBJ1-5	TGTGCCAGCAGTACAGGCCAGAATAGCAATCAGCCCCAGCATTTT	CASSTGQNSNQPQHF
TRBV28	NA	NA	TRBJ2-7	TGTGCCAGCAGTTTCTGGGGCGCAAGGGGGAACGAGCAGTACTTC	CASSFWGARGNEQYF
TRBV5-8	TRBD1	NA	TRBJ1-4	TGTGCCAGCAGCTTGATGGGACAGGGGGTTAATAATGAAAAACTGTTTTTT	CASSLMGQGVNNEKLFF
TRBV15	NA	NA	TRBJ2-6	TGTGCCACCAGCAGTTACAGGTCCTCTGGGGCCAACGTCCTGACTTTC	CATSSYRSSGANVLTF
TRBV6-5	NA	NA	TRBJ2-5	TGTGCCAGCAGTTTGGAAGGGGCGGCAGAGACCCAGTACTTC	CASSLEGAAETQYF
TRBV30	NA	NA	TRBJ1-2	TGTGCCTGGAGTGCCCTCCTCGGCTACACCTTC	CAWSALLGYTF
TRBV7-9	TRBD2	NA	TRBJ2-2	TGTGCCAGCAGCTTAGCAGCACTAGCGGGAGCTGGGAACACCGGGGAGCTGTTTTTT	CASSLAALAGAGNTGELFF
TRBV5-4	TRBD1	NA	TRBJ1-2	TGTGCCAGCAGCCCGGACAGGACTCCTGACTATGGCTACACCTTC	CASSPDRTPDYGYTF
TRBV5-5	TRBD2	few	TRBJ2-2	TGTGCCAGCAGCTTGCAACTAGCGGGAGTGGTCACCGGGGAGCTGTTTTTT	CASSLQLAGVVTGELFF
TRBV27	NA	NA	TRBJ2-3	TGTGCCAGCAGTTTGTCGGGGTTGGGCTCAGATACGCAGTATTTT	CASSLSGLGSDTQYF